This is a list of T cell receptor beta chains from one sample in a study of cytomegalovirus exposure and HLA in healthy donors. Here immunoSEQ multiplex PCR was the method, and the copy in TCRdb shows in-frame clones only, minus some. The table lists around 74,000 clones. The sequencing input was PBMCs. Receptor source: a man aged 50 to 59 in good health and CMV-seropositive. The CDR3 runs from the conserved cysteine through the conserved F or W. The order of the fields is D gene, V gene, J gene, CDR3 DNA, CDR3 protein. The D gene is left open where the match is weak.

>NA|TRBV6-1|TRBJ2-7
TGTGCCAGCAGTCAAACTTACTACGAGCAGTACTTC
CASSQTYYEQYF
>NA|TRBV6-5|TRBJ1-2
TGTGCCAGCAGTCTAGACTCCCAAAACTATGGCTACACCTTC
CASSLDSQNYGYTF
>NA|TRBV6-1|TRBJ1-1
TGTGCCAGCAGTGAAGCGGGCATCAACACTGAAGCTTTCTTT
CASSEAGINTEAFF
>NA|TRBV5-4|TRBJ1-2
TGTGCCAGCAGCTTGATAGAACTCCCCCATGGCTACACCTTC
CASSLIELPHGYTF
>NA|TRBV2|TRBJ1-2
TGTGCCAGCAGTGACAGGGGAAGTGGCTACACCTTC
CASSDRGSGYTF
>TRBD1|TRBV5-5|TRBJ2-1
TGTGCCAGCAGCTCCACAGGGGGTGATGACAATGAGCAGTTCTTC
CASSSTGGDDNEQFF
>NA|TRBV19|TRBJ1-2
TGTGCCAGTAGTATAAACAGGGACGGGGGCTACACCTTC
CASSINRDGGYTF
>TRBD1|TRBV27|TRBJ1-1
TGTGCCAGCAGTATGACAGGGGTTGGTACTGAAGCTTTCTTT
CASSMTGVGTEAFF
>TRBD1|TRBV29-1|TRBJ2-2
TGCAGCGCCGGGACAGGCCTCACCGGGGAGCTGTTTTTT
CSAGTGLTGELFF
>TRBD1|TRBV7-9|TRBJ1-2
TGTGCCAGCAGCTTAGGTGGGACAGGCTTCAACTATGGCTACACCTTC
CASSLGGTGFNYGYTF
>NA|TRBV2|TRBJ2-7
TGTGCCAGCAGTGACCTGGACTTCCTCTACGAGCAGTACTTC
CASSDLDFLYEQYF
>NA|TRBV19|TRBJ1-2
TGTGCCAGTAGTATAGCCGGGACACTAATTGGGTATGGCTACACCTTC
CASSIAGTLIGYGYTF
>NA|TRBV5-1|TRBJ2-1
TGCGCCAGCAGCCCGGGAGGGACAGGGAATGATGAGCAGTTCTTC
CASSPGGTGNDEQFF
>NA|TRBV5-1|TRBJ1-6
TGCGCCAGCAGCTTGGTCCCACAGGTTGATAATTCACCCCTCCACTTT
CASSLVPQVDNSPLHF
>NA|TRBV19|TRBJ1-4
TGTGCCAGTAGTAAAACGGCGGGGGCTAATGAAAAACTGTTTTTT
CASSKTAGANEKLFF
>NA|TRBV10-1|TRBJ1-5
TGCGCCATCTCAGGGACATTCGATCAGCCCCAGCATTTT
CAISGTFDQPQHF
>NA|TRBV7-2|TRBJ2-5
TGTGCCAGCAGCCCTAACTCAGGGGAGACCCAGTACTTC
CASSPNSGETQYF
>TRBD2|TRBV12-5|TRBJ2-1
TGTGCTAGTGGTTCGCTAGCGGGAGGCTGGAATGAGCAGTTCTTC
CASGSLAGGWNEQFF
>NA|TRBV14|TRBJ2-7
TGTGCCAGCAGCGATCAGGGGAAGGCCCCCTACGAGCAGTACTTC
CASSDQGKAPYEQYF
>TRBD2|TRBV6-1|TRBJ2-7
TGTGCCAGCAGTGCCGCCTCTCCAGCGGGGACTGGCTGGTACGAGCAGTACTTC
CASSAASPAGTGWYEQYF
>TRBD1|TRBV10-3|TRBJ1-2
TGTGCCATCAGTGAGTCGGCTAGGACAGGTGGAGGCTACACCTTC
CAISESARTGGGYTF
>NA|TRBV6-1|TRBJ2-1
TGTGCCAGCAGTCTGTCATCGACCGGGGATGAGCAGTTCTTC
CASSLSSTGDEQFF
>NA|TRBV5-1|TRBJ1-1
TGCGCCAGCAGCTCCCCAGGAGGGACTGAAGCTTTCTTT
CASSSPGGTEAFF
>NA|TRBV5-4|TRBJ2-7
TGTGCCAGCAGCGGCGGGGCGTCCTACGAGCAGTACTTC
CASSGGASYEQYF
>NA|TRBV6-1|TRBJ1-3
TGTGCCAGCAGTGAAAGTGAGGAGCCTGGAAACACCATATATTTT
CASSESEEPGNTIYF
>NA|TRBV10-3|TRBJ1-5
TGTGCCATCCGGGGGGGGCCGAATCAGCCCCAGCATTTT
CAIRGGPNQPQHF
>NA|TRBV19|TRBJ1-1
TGTGCCAGTAGTATTGCAGCGACGAACACTGAAGCTTTCTTT
CASSIAATNTEAFF
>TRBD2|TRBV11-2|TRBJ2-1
TGTGCCAGCAGCTCTCTGCTAGCGGGAGGGTTCAATGAGCAGTTCTTC
CASSSLLAGGFNEQFF
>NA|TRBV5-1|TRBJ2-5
TGCGCCAGCAGCATACAGGAGACCCAGTACTTC
CASSIQETQYF
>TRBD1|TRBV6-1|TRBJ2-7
TGTGCCAGCAGCCCCCAGGGACAGTCCTACGAGCAGTACTTC
CASSPQGQSYEQYF
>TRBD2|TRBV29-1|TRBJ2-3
TGCAGCGCTGGACTAGCGGGAGCTACAGATACGCAGTATTTT
CSAGLAGATDTQYF
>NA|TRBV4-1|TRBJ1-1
TGCGCCAGCAGCCATAGATTCGAAGCTTTCTTT
CASSHRFEAFF
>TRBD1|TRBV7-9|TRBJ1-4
TGTGCCAGCAGCTCCTGGACAGGGATGATTGGCACTAATGAAAAACTGTTTTTT
CASSSWTGMIGTNEKLFF
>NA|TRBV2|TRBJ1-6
TGTGCCAGCAGTGAAATGGGACAAACTAATTCACCCCTCCACTTT
CASSEMGQTNSPLHF
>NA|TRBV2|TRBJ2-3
TGTGCCAGCAGTCTAGGGAGATGGCCAGATACGCAGTATTTT
CASSLGRWPDTQYF
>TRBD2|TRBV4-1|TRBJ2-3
TGCGCCAGCAGCCAAGATTCCCCGGGAGGGCCCACAGATACGCAGTATTTT
CASSQDSPGGPTDTQYF
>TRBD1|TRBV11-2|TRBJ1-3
TGTGCCAGCAGCCTGGGGGACAGGATGCCGGAAGACACCATATATTTT
CASSLGDRMPEDTIYF
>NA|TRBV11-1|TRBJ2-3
TGTGCCAGCAGCTCGTATAGGGGGTTGATGGATACGCAGTATTTT
CASSSYRGLMDTQYF
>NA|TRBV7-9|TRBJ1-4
TGTGCCAGCAGCCAACCACGACTCGGTGAAAAACTGTTTTTT
CASSQPRLGEKLFF
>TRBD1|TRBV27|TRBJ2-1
TGTGCCAGCAGTTCGACACAGGGGAATGAGCAGTTCTTC
CASSSTQGNEQFF
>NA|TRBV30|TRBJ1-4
TGTGCCTGGAGTGAAGGGGTGGGGGAAAAACTGTTTTTT
CAWSEGVGEKLFF
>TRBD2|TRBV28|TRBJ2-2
TGTGCCAGCAGCCCGGTGGGGAGGGGTGGGGAGCTGTTTTTT
CASSPVGRGGELFF
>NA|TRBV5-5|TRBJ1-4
TGTGCCAGCAGCTTTACCCCGGGTAATGAAAAACTGTTTTTT
CASSFTPGNEKLFF
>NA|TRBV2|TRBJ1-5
TGTGCCAGCAGTGACGGACAGACTAGCAATCAGCCCCAGCATTTT
CASSDGQTSNQPQHF
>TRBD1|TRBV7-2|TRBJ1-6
TGTGCCAGCAGCTTGCAAGGGACAGGTGAATCCTATAATTCACCCCTCCACTTT
CASSLQGTGESYNSPLHF
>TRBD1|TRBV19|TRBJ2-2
TGTGCCAGTTCCCCGGGACAGGGGGGCACCGGGGAGCTGTTTTTT
CASSPGQGGTGELFF
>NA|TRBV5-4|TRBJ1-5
TGTGCCAGCAGCTTGGGTGGAGGAAATCAGCCCCAGCATTTT
CASSLGGGNQPQHF
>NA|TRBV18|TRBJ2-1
TGTGCCAGCTCTGATCCGGGACTCTCCAATGAGCAGTTCTTC
CASSDPGLSNEQFF
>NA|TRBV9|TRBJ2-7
TGTGCCAGCAGCAAACAGGGCTACGAGCAGTACTTC
CASSKQGYEQYF
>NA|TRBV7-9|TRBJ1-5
TGTGCCAGCAGCTTAGGAGTTACGCAGGCCAGCAATCAGCCCCAGCATTTT
CASSLGVTQASNQPQHF